These 21 T cell receptor beta chains were all obtained from the same sample, sequenced in a study of T cell changes during pregnancy in multiple sclerosis. Sequenced by immunoSEQ multiplex PCR; TCRdb stores in-frame clones only, minus some. The sample yields about 33,000 clones, almost 95% seen once. Sequencing was performed on PBMCs (not recorded whether the cells were cultured). The receptors shown here come from a female donor with multiple sclerosis, enrolled in a pregnancy study.

The chain uses TRBV7-9 and TRBJ1-1, with D unresolved. V gave up 5 bases and J gave up 4 bases, with 8 bases separating them. CDR3 length: 12 residues. In germline, CDR1 is SEHNR, CDR2 FQNEAQ (reference sequence). The CDR3 nucleotides are TGTGCCAGCAGCCCTTTCCCCACTGAAGCTTTCTTT. Translated, it gives CASSPFPTEAFF.

This chain links TRBV6-1 with TRBJ2-1; the match to TRBD1 covers 7 bases. Germline assignment: CDR1 MNHNS and CDR2 SASEGT. Trimming at V came to 8 bases and at J to 5 bases, leaving 9 bases not matched to a gene. This CDR3 spans 14 amino acids. Written as DNA, the CDR3 is TGTGCCAGCTGCCGGGACAGTTTCGACAATGAGCAGTTCTTC. It specifies CASCRDSFDNEQFF.

For the CDR3, the DNA is TGTGCCAGCAGTGAGGGGGGGGGCTACACCTTC. It translates to CASSEGGGYTF. The V gene is TRBV2, the J gene TRBJ1-2, with D possibly matching TRBD1 (5 bases). Trimming cost V 3 bases and J 8 bases, with 7 bases left between them. CDR1 and CDR2 (germline): SNHLY, FYNNEI. The CDR3 spans 11 residues.

The V gene is TRBV2, the J gene TRBJ2-1; tentatively, D is TRBD2 (6 bases). V lost 3 bases, J lost 7 bases, and 13 bases lay in between. This CDR3 has 14 amino acids. Germline-derived CDR1 and CDR2 are SNHLY and FYNNEI. Written as DNA, the CDR3 is TGTGCCAGCAGTGACGGGCCTCTAGCGAATGAGCAGTTCTTC. Its translation is CASSDGPLANEQFF.

The rearrangement joins TRBV5-1 to TRBJ1-1; no firm D call. CDR1 is SGHRS, CDR2 YFSETQ, per germline. The CDR3 is made up of 15 amino acids. V was trimmed by 3 bases and J by 0 bases, leaving 12 bases between them. The CDR3: CASSWSIAMNTEAFF. The CDR3 DNA is TGCGCCAGCAGCTGGTCGATAGCTATGAACACTGAAGCTTTCTTT.

This chain connects TRBV6-5 to TRBJ2-7; TRBD2 matches at 15 bases. This CDR3 comprises 13 residues. Germline values: CDR1 MNHEY, CDR2 SVGAGI. The CDR3: CASSSGTSGRRSV. Written as DNA, the CDR3 is TGTGCCAGCAGTTCCGGGACTAGCGGGAGGCGTTCTGTC.

This clone was counted once. V is TRBV11-3 and J is TRBJ2-3; 9 bases are a match to TRBD2. Germline V gene lookup returns CDR1 SGHNT and CDR2 YENEEA. The CDR3 covers 16 residues. With V trimmed by 5 bases and J by 4 bases, 10 bases remained unmatched. The chain's CDR3 is CASSMGGGRAPDTQYF. Written as DNA, the CDR3 is TGTGCCAGCAGCATGGGGGGCGGGAGGGCCCCAGATACGCAGTATTTT.

This chain joins TRBV2 and TRBJ1-2; 7 bases are a match to TRBD1. The junction had 4 bases not matched to a gene; V was cut back by 6 bases and J by 6 bases. The CDR3 totals 12 residues. Germline V gives CDR1 SNHLY, CDR2 FYNNEI. The CDR3, as DNA: TGTGCCAGCAGACGGGACAGCCATGGCTACACCTTC. Translation: CASRRDSHGYTF.

J is TRBJ1-2 and V is TRBV4-1; the D is unclear. V lost 4 bases, J lost 1 base, and 16 bases lay in between. This CDR3 region has 16 residues. Germline CDR1 reads MGHRA; CDR2 reads YSYEKL. Here the CDR3 reads CASSPLPQKINYGYTF. DNA of the CDR3: TGCGCCAGCAGCCCACTTCCTCAGAAAATTAACTATGGCTACACCTTC.

The gene calls are TRBV15 and TRBJ2-1, with D uncertain. Germline V gene sequence: CDR1 LNHNV, CDR2 YYDKDF (reference sequence). V was shortened by 1 base and J by 4 bases, with 11 bases between the two germline ends. The CDR3 runs 15 residues. CDR3 nucleotides: TGTGCCACCAGCAGAGTTGCTAGTGGGTACAATGAGCAGTTCTTC. Translation gives CATSRVASGYNEQFF.

This rearrangement joins TRBV6-5 to TRBJ1-3; D gene ambiguous. Germline loops: CDR1 MNHEY, CDR2 SVGAGI. V gave up 0 bases and J gave up 4 bases, with 10 bases separating them. There are 15 residues in the CDR3. CDR3 in DNA: TGTGCCAGCAGTTACTCGAGGGCAGTAGGAAACACCATATATTTT. Protein sequence: CASSYSRAVGNTIYF.

CDR3 sequence reads: CASSGLDKGSSLQETQYF. As DNA, the CDR3 is TGCGCCAGCAGTGGATTAGATAAGGGATCATCACTCCAAGAGACCCAGTACTTC. The chain employs TRBV10-2 and TRBJ2-5; D not resolved. Germline-derived CDR1 and CDR2 are WSHSY and SAAADI. The CDR3 length is 18 residues. Trimming shortened V by 4 bases and J by 1 base, and 22 bases separated the two germline ends.

In its sample, this clone is medium-sized. The genes are TRBV7-2 and TRBJ2-2; D possibly corresponds to TRBD2 (5 bases). The germline V gene has CDR1 SGHTA and CDR2 FQGNSA. The CDR3 has 16 residues. V gave up 6 bases and J gave up 8 bases, with 22 bases separating them. The CDR3 reads CASRPSGSLLSGELFF. As DNA, the CDR3 is TGTGCCAGCAGACCTTCGGGGAGCCTTTTAAGTGGGGAGCTGTTTTTT.

The chain uses TRBV6-1 and TRBJ2-7; TRBD2 matches at 12 bases. The CDR3 length is 15 residues. The germline V gene has CDR1 MNHNS and CDR2 SASEGT. The junction had 1 base not matched to a gene; V was cut back by 1 base and J by 3 bases. DNA for the CDR3: TGTGCCAGCAGTGAAGAGACTAGCGGGAGCTACGAGCAGTACTTC. Its protein is CASSEETSGSYEQYF.

The chain carries TRBV5-4 and TRBJ1-2; the match to TRBD1 covers 8 bases. The ends lost 6 bases at V and 0 bases at J; junction bases unmatched: 7. CDR1 SGHNT and CDR2 YYREEE come from the germline V gene (reference sequence). The CDR3 runs 15 residues. CDR3 sequence (DNA): TGTGCCAGCAATTCCGGGACAGGAGCTAACTATGGCTACACCTTC. Translating it yields CASNSGTGANYGYTF.

The rearrangement uses TRBV18 and TRBJ1-1, with D perhaps matching TRBD1 (6 bases). The CDR3 loop spans 15 amino acids. V was trimmed by 2 bases and J by 1 base, leaving 11 bases between them. The V gene's germline CDR1 is KGHSH and CDR2 LQKENI. DNA of the CDR3: TGTGCCAGCTCACCAGCGACAGGCTGGAACACTGAAGCTTTCTTT. It is translated as CASSPATGWNTEAFF.

A single count supports this clone. The rearrangement joins TRBV19 to TRBJ2-5; perhaps TRBD2 as D (6 bases). The CDR3 extends over 15 amino acids. Trimming took off 4 bases at V and 0 bases at J, with 12 bases between the two ends. The V gene's germline CDR1 is LNHDA and CDR2 SQIVND (reference sequence). The DNA for the CDR3 is TGTGCCAGTAGTAACGTGGGAGGTTACCAAGAGACCCAGTACTTC. This encodes CASSNVGGYQETQYF.

The genes are TRBV6-6 and TRBJ2-2; possibly TRBD1 for D (6 bases). There are 15 residues in the CDR3. V lost 4 bases and J 1 base, leaving 10 bases between the germline ends. Looked up from germline, CDR1 is MNHNY and CDR2 is SVGAGI (reference sequence). CDR3 coding DNA: TGTGCCAGCAGTTCCTTGGACAGGAACACCGGGGAGCTGTTTTTT. This codes for CASSSLDRNTGELFF.

The chain carries TRBV6-5 and TRBJ1-2; D uncertain. CDR3 length equals 15 residues. Per germline, CDR1 MNHEY and CDR2 SVGAGI. V was trimmed by 0 bases and J by 0 bases, leaving 8 bases between them. The CDR3 loop reads CASSYSGSPNYGYTF. In nucleotides, the CDR3 is TGTGCCAGCAGTTACTCTGGGAGTCCTAACTATGGCTACACCTTC.

The chain employs TRBV2 and TRBJ2-3, with TRBD2 matching 10 bases. CDR1 and CDR2 (germline): SNHLY, FYNNEI. This CDR3 has 14 amino acids. V was pared by 5 bases and J by 2 bases, with 1 base of the junction left unmatched. CDR3 region: CASSLAGVTDTQYF. The CDR3 coding sequence is TGTGCCAGCAGTCTAGCGGGAGTCACAGATACGCAGTATTTT.

The chain is built from TRBV30 and TRBJ1-1, with D possibly being TRBD1 (6 bases). V was pared by 1 base and J by 3 bases, with 9 bases between. Germline CDR1 is GTSNPN and CDR2 is SVGIG (reference sequence). The CDR3 contains 13 residues. The CDR3 DNA follows: TGTGCCTGGAGTGACAGGGTTGACACTGAAGCTTTCTTT. This codes for CAWSDRVDTEAFF.